Listed here are 27 T cell receptor beta chains from one sample, sequenced in a study of blood T cell repertoires in COVID-19. Sequencing used immunoSEQ multiplex PCR; TCRdb keeps in-frame clones, though not all of them. This table has fewer than 250,000 clones, roughly 85% appearing once. The sequenced sample consisted of PBMCs or T cells enriched from blood (not recorded which). These receptor sequences come from a woman between 40 and 55 years old with acute COVID-19.

The J gene is TRBJ2-1, the V gene TRBV5-1; 9 nucleotides line up with TRBD2. The junction had 13 bases not matched to a gene; V was cut back by 9 bases and J by 6 bases. CDR1 and CDR2 (germline): SGHRS, YFSETQ. The CDR3 covers 15 residues. The CDR3: CATAPLAGGFNEQFF. CDR3 in DNA: TGCGCCACCGCCCCGCTGGCGGGAGGGTTCAATGAGCAGTTCTTC.

The V gene is TRBV3-1 (or the pseudogene TRBV3-2), the J gene TRBJ2-7; TRBD2 aligns across 8 bases. Per the germline V gene, CDR1 is LGHDT and CDR2 is YNNKEL (reference sequence). The trim removed 4 bases at V and 9 bases at J, leaving 14 bases unmatched. The CDR3 runs to 15 residues. The CDR3 region has the DNA TGTGCCAGCAGCCCCGGGGTAGCGGGGACTACGGCGCAGTACTTC. Translated: CASSPGVAGTTAQYF.

The V and J genes are TRBV28 and TRBJ1-4; D unclear. The CDR3 length is 15 residues. From germline, CDR1 is MDHEN and CDR2 SYDVKM. V was cut by 5 bases and J by 8 bases, with 18 bases left in between. CDR3 sequence: CASSPRGPAGEKLFF. In DNA, the CDR3 is TGTGCCAGCAGTCCCCGCGGGCCGGCAGGAGAAAAACTGTTTTTT.

The CDR3 sequence: CASSLSGGARPQHF. CDR3 nucleotide sequence: TGTGCCAGCAGTTTATCGGGCGGGGCCCGGCCCCAGCATTTT. This sequence joins TRBV28 and TRBJ1-5, with D possibly matching TRBD1 (5 bases). CDR3 length: 14 residues. Per the germline V gene, CDR1 is MDHEN and CDR2 is SYDVKM. Between the trimmed V and J ends, which lost 1 base and 9 bases, there was a span of 13 bases.

This rearrangement joins TRBV28 to TRBJ2-1; 8 bases align to TRBD1. Unmatched junction bases numbered 6, after V lost 6 bases and J lost 8 bases. The germline CDR1 and CDR2 sequences are MDHEN and SYDVKM. The CDR3 spans 13 residues. The CDR3 nucleotides are TGTGCCAGCAGATCACAGGGGGACGATGAGCAGTTCTTC. Translating gives CASRSQGDDEQFF.

The V and J genes are TRBV7-9 and TRBJ2-7, with a weak D call TRBD1 (6 bases). Germline CDR1 and CDR2: SEHNR and FQNEAQ (reference sequence). This CDR3 contains 13 residues. Trimming removed 1 base at V and 7 bases at J, with 11 bases between. The CDR3 nucleotides are TGTGCCAGCAGCTTAGGGGGGCCGGGGGAGCAGTACTTC. Its translation: CASSLGGPGEQYF.

This chain connects TRBV2 to TRBJ2-5, with a tentative D call TRBD2 (5 bases). Looked up from germline, CDR1 is SNHLY and CDR2 is FYNNEI. The CDR3 loop spans 11 amino acids. V lost 8 bases and J 6 bases, leaving 10 bases between the germline ends. The CDR3 loop is CASQTSQTQYF. The CDR3 DNA is TGTGCCAGCCAAACTAGTCAGACCCAGTACTTC.

This clone showed up just a few times. The rearrangement joins TRBV28 to TRBJ2-1, with TRBD2 identical over 7 bases. The CDR3 consists of 16 residues. CDR1 and CDR2 (germline): MDHEN, SYDVKM. With 6 bases clipped from V and 2 bases from J, the junction kept 10 bases outside the gene matches. CDR3 sequence (DNA): TGTGCCAGCAGCCGAGCGGCGGGAGTCGCCTACAATGAGCAGTTCTTC. Amino acids: CASSRAAGVAYNEQFF.

The chain employs TRBV5-1 and TRBJ2-5; 10 nucleotides match TRBD1. J gave up 5 bases and V 3 bases, and 10 bases lay outside the gene matches. The CDR3 consists of 16 residues. The germline V gene encodes CDR1 SGHRS and CDR2 YFSETQ. The CDR3 is CASSWGQGRQAETQYF. The CDR3 DNA reads TGCGCCAGCAGCTGGGGACAGGGGCGTCAGGCGGAGACCCAGTACTTC.

The chain has TRBV7-3 and TRBJ2-1; 9 bases align to TRBD2. Germline assignment: CDR1 SGHTA and CDR2 FQGTGA. The CDR3 loop spans 17 amino acids. V was clipped by 1 base and J by 3 bases; unmatched bases: 7. CDR3 sequence (DNA): TGTGCCAGCAGCTTAAGGGGTAGCGGGAGCAGCTACAATGAGCAGTTCTTC. Translated, it gives CASSLRGSGSSYNEQFF.

J is TRBJ2-2 and V is TRBV18, with D unclear. This CDR3 is built from 13 residues. Germline V gives CDR1 KGHSH, CDR2 LQKENI. V was cut by 5 bases and J by 3 bases, with 7 bases left in between. The CDR3 loop is CASSAFDTGELFF. The DNA for the CDR3 is TGTGCCAGCTCAGCGTTTGACACCGGGGAGCTGTTTTTT.

The chain combines TRBV24-1 with TRBJ2-1, with D possibly being TRBD2 (6 bases). The V gene's germline CDR1 is KGHDR and CDR2 SFDVKD. The CDR3 totals 15 residues. Deletions cut 2 bases from V and 3 bases from J, with 10 bases between. The CDR3 DNA is TGTGCCACCAGTGATTCGGGGACTTACTACAATGAGCAGTTCTTC. The encoded protein is CATSDSGTYYNEQFF.

The chain is built from TRBV12-5 and TRBJ2-7; possibly TRBD2 for D (6 bases). Germline values: CDR1 LGHNT, CDR2 FRNRAP. V lost 7 bases to trimming and J lost 2 bases, with 12 bases between them. The CDR3 spans 13 residues. The CDR3, as DNA: TGTGCTAGTGCCCTGGGAGGTCCCTACGAGCAGTACTTC. Encoded protein: CASALGGPYEQYF.

V and J are TRBV7-8 and TRBJ2-7; D is unresolved. Germline V gives CDR1 SGHVS, CDR2 FQNEAQ. This CDR3 comprises 11 residues. V lost 5 bases and J 1 base, leaving 3 bases between the germline ends. The CDR3 nucleotides are TGTGCCAGCAGCCTATCCTACGAGCAGTACTTC. It codes for CASSLSYEQYF.

The chain employs TRBV4-3 and TRBJ2-2; 8 nucleotides match TRBD2. This CDR3 has 16 amino acids. After removal of 3 bases from V and 2 bases from J, the junction contained 5 bases not matched to a gene. Germline values: CDR1 LGHNA, CDR2 YSLEER. In DNA form, the CDR3 reads TGCGCCAGCAGCCAGGAACTAGCGGTCAACACCGGGGAGCTGTTTTTT. Translated: CASSQELAVNTGELFF.

The chain has TRBV6-2 or TRBV6-3 and TRBJ1-1, with 10 bases matching TRBD1. CDR3 size: 13 residues. Germline lookup yields CDR1 MNHEY and CDR2 SVGEGT. V lost 5 bases, J lost 5 bases, and 2 bases stayed unmatched. CDR3 sequence reads: CASSGDRGTEAFF. The CDR3 DNA sequence: TGTGCCAGCAGTGGGGACAGGGGAACTGAAGCTTTCTTT.

V usage is TRBV19 and J usage is TRBJ2-5; 8 bases agree with TRBD1. The CDR3 is made up of 14 amino acids. J lost 8 bases, V lost 0 bases, and 5 bases had no gene match. Germline V lookup: CDR1 LNHDA, CDR2 SQIVND (reference sequence). DNA of the CDR3: TGTGCCAGTAGTATAGACTCCGACAGGGGCACCCAGTACTTC. Residues: CASSIDSDRGTQYF.

The V call is TRBV7-7, the J call TRBJ2-2; 9 bases are shared with TRBD2. The CDR3 totals 16 residues. V trimming: 5 bases; J trimming: 3 bases; junction bases outside the gene matches: 7. Germline V gene data show CDR1 as SSHAT and CDR2 as FNYEAQ (reference sequence). The CDR3 bases are TGTGCCAGCAGCCTTTTTATAGCGGGAGACACCGGGGAGCTGTTTTTT. As protein: CASSLFIAGDTGELFF. Filled out from reference TRBV7-7 and TRBJ2-2, the complete variable domain reads GAGVSQSPRYKVTKRGQDVTLRCDPISSHATLYWYQQALGQGPEFLTYFNYEAQPDKSGLPSDRFSAERPEGSISTLTIQRTEQRDSAMYRCASSLFIAGDTGELFFGEGSRLTVL.

This clone was seen only once. The chain uses TRBV3-1 (or the pseudogene TRBV3-2) and TRBJ2-7; D perhaps matches TRBD1 (5 bases). The length of the CDR3 is 18 residues. V gave up 4 bases and J gave up 0 bases, with 22 bases separating them. Germline assignment: CDR1 LGHDT and CDR2 YNNKEL (reference sequence). The CDR3 nucleotides are TGTGCCAGCAGCCGGGGCCGTCCCGGCGGCGGCCTCTCCTACGAGCAGTACTTC. Its translation is CASSRGRPGGGLSYEQYF.

The CDR3 here is CASSIGELNTEAFF. CDR3 DNA: TGTGCCAGTAGTATAGGAGAGTTGAACACTGAAGCTTTCTTT. The chain joins TRBV19 to TRBJ1-1; D not resolved. V lost 1 base, J lost 0 bases, and 6 bases lay in between. Germline V lookup: CDR1 LNHDA, CDR2 SQIVND (reference sequence). The CDR3 totals 14 residues. The full variable domain, in which reference TRBV19 and TRBJ1-1 provide the parts outside the CDR3, is DGGITQSPKYLFRKEGQNVTLSCEQNLNHDAMYWYRQDPGQGLRLIYYSQIVNDFQKGDIAEGYSVSREKKESFPLTVTSAQKNPTAFYLCASSIGELNTEAFFGQGTRLTVV.

This sequence joins TRBV9 and TRBJ2-6; no clear D gene. The ends were cut back, 4 bases at V and 0 bases at J, with 8 bases in the middle. CDR3 length: 15 residues. CDR1 is SGDLS, CDR2 YYNGEE, per germline. CDR3 in DNA: TGTGCCAGCAGCCCCCGCGCCTCTGGGGCCAACGTCCTGACTTTC. Translation gives CASSPRASGANVLTF.

The chain joins TRBV28 to TRBJ2-7, with 11 bases that match TRBD1. The CDR3 covers 16 residues. CDR1 is MDHEN, CDR2 SYDVKM, per germline. J was trimmed by 7 bases and V by 5 bases; bases with no gene match: 13. This chain's CDR3 is CASSLRGGTGGREQYF. CDR3 bases: TGTGCCAGCAGTCTCAGGGGAGGGACAGGGGGGAGGGAGCAGTACTTC. Supplemented by reference TRBV28 and TRBJ2-7, the full variable domain reads DVKVTQSSRYLVKRTGEKVFLECVQDMDHENMFWYRQDPGLGLRLIYFSYDVKMKEKGDIPEGYSVSREKKERFSLILESASTNQTSMYLCASSLRGGTGGREQYFGPGTRLTVT.

V is TRBV19 and J is TRBJ2-7; 9 bases are shared with TRBD2. The germline CDR1 and CDR2 sequences are LNHDA and SQIVND (reference sequence). The CDR3 is made up of 15 amino acids. After removal of 3 bases from V and 5 bases from J, the junction contained 8 bases not matched to a gene. The CDR3 sequence is CASSIFTSGSNEQYF. CDR3 sequence (DNA): TGTGCCAGTAGTATCTTTACTAGCGGGTCTAACGAGCAGTACTTC.

This chain connects TRBV10-2 to TRBJ1-3; D is perhaps TRBD1 (5 bases). Germline V gene sequence: CDR1 WSHSY, CDR2 SAAADI. Between the trimmed V and J ends, which lost 1 base and 2 bases, there was a span of 6 bases. The length of the CDR3 is 14 residues. The chain's CDR3 is CASSEWGTGNTIYF. The CDR3 DNA reads TGCGCCAGCAGTGAGTGGGGCACTGGAAACACCATATATTTT.

The chain is built from TRBV7-3 and TRBJ2-3, with a weak D call TRBD1 (5 bases). Trimming took 5 bases from V and 2 from J, leaving 14 bases between them. This CDR3 spans 15 amino acids. CDR1 and CDR2 from the germline V gene are SGHTA and FQGTGA. In nucleotides, the CDR3 is TGTGCCAGCAGCCGGACACCTTACTACACAGATACGCAGTATTTT. As protein: CASSRTPYYTDTQYF.

The chain carries TRBV5-1 and TRBJ2-5, with TRBD1 matching over 7 bases. J was trimmed by 5 bases and V by 4 bases; bases with no gene match: 2. The CDR3 spans 12 residues. Germline V gene data show CDR1 as SGHRS and CDR2 as YFSETQ. This chain's CDR3 is CASSEQGETQYF. The DNA of the CDR3 is TGCGCCAGCAGCGAACAGGGGGAGACCCAGTACTTC.

The V call is TRBV13, the J call TRBJ1-1; 7 nucleotides agree with TRBD1. This CDR3 has 12 residues. CDR1 and CDR2 (germline): PRHDT, FYEKMQ (reference sequence). The J segment lost 6 bases and the V segment lost 4 bases, leaving 2 bases of the junction unmatched. The DNA of the CDR3 is TGTGCCAGCAGCTGGGACAGAGCTGAAGCTTTCTTT. Protein sequence: CASSWDRAEAFF.